The present T cell receptor (beta chain) was sequenced within a study of blood T cell repertoires in COVID-19. Study-level information: Specimens from acute and convalescent COVID-19 originated in the United States, Italy and Spain. In each case, the material was cDNA or gDNA derived from T cells, B-cell-depleted T cells, or PBMCs.

Germline CDR1 reads KGHSH; CDR2 reads LQKENI. There are 15 residues in the CDR3. The trim removed 6 bases at V and 6 bases at J, leaving 10 bases unmatched. Clones were read by immunoSEQ multiplex PCR, and TCRdb kept only the in-frame ones, dropping some. This sample has under 200,000 clones; around 90% occur once, and the top ten carry around a fifth. The chain carries TRBV18 and TRBJ1-2; 10 positions match TRBD1. This receptor was taken from a man aged 55 to 70 with active or convalescent COVID-19. Sequenced: peripheral blood. CDR3 in DNA: TGTGCCAGCTCCGAGACAGGGGGCGACTCGAATGGCTACACCTTC. This translates into CASSETGGDSNGYTF.